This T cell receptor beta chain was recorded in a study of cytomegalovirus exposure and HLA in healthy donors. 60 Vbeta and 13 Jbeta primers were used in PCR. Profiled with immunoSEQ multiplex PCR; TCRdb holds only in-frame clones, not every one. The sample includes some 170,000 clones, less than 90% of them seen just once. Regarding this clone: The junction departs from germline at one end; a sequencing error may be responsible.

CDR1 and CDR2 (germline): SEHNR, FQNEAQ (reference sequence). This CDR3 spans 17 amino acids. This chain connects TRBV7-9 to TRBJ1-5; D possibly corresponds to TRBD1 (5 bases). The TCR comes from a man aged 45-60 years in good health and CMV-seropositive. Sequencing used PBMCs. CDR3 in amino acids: CSSSSHLDKFSGQPQHF. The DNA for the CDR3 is TGTTCCAGCAGCTCCCATTTGGACAAATTTTCAGGTCAGCCCCAGCATTTT.